What follows are 25 T cell receptor beta chains derived from one specimen sequenced in a study of blood T cells in healthy people across ages. With a J-beta primer mix and a sample-barcoded 5' primer, a second PCR ran 7 to 11 cycles. One entry per CDR3 protein results from TCRdb running MiXCR on the 5' RACE reads. The profile shows hundreds of thousands of distinct CDR3 sequences, around 49% of them singletons. Sequencing input: blood. The receptors shown here come from a young man in good health.

This clonotype has a count of ten or more. This chain uses TRBV12-3 or TRBV12-4 with TRBJ2-1, with 12 bases fitting TRBD2. The V segment lost 6 bases and the J segment 7 bases; nucleotides outside the gene matches: 7. This CDR3 region has 15 residues. The CDR3 reads CASRDLAGGPNEQFF. The CDR3 DNA follows: TGTGCCAGCAGGGATCTAGCGGGGGGGCCTAATGAGCAGTTCTTC.

The chain recombines TRBV4-1 with TRBJ1-2; D not resolved. The CDR3 runs to 16 residues. Germline assignment: CDR1 MGHRA and CDR2 YSYEKL. V was trimmed by 4 bases and J by 5 bases, leaving 20 bases between them. CDR3 amino acids: CASSLMGGRLGYGYTF. The CDR3 region has the DNA TGCGCCAGCAGCCTAATGGGAGGCAGGCTTGGTTATGGCTACACCTTC.

This clonotype was counted between two and nine times. The CDR3 here is CASSTSPGGPYEQYF. The DNA for the CDR3 is TGTGCCAGCAGCACGTCCCCCGGGGGTCCCTACGAGCAGTACTTC. J is TRBJ2-7 and V is TRBV9; weak D call: TRBD2 (6 bases). Trimming took off 4 bases at V and 2 bases at J, with 16 bases between the two ends. This CDR3 has 15 amino acids. Germline-derived CDR1 and CDR2 are SGDLS and YYNGEE.

The genes are TRBV12-3 or TRBV12-4 and TRBJ2-7, with 7 bases aligning to TRBD1. This CDR3 is built from 15 residues. The trim removed 5 bases at V and 0 bases at J, leaving 7 bases unmatched. DNA of the CDR3: TGTGCCAGCAGTGTGGGACAGCTATCCTCCTACGAGCAGTACTTC. This sequence encodes CASSVGQLSSYEQYF.

The gene calls are TRBV7-2 and TRBJ2-3, with D possibly being TRBD2 (6 bases). The CDR3 has 14 residues. Germline CDR1 and CDR2: SGHTA and FQGNSA. V lost 2 bases and J lost 5, with 11 bases in between. The CDR3 DNA reads TGTGCCAGCAGCTTATCGGGGGAAGTAGATACGCAGTATTTT. Amino acids: CASSLSGEVDTQYF.

This clonotype appeared a few times. The V and J genes are TRBV4-2 and TRBJ1-4; unclear D gene. With 1 base removed from V and 4 bases from J, the gap between germline ends came to 13 bases. This CDR3 region has 16 residues. Germline CDR1 is LGHNA and CDR2 is YNFKEQ. The CDR3 protein is CASSQVGVADNEKLFF. CDR3 nucleotides: TGTGCCAGCAGCCAAGTCGGGGTGGCGGATAATGAAAAACTGTTTTTT.

The chain combines TRBV28 with TRBJ2-5; 7 nucleotides agree with TRBD1. From germline, CDR1 is MDHEN and CDR2 SYDVKM. J gave up 11 bases and V 7 bases, and 25 bases lay outside the gene matches. This CDR3 region has 17 residues. The CDR3 nucleotides read TGTGCCAGCACCAAAGCGAGCCGGGACAGCAAGGGGGAAGAGCAGTACTTC. It encodes CASTKASRDSKGEEQYF.

V gene TRBV3-1 combines with J gene TRBJ1-5; no clear D. V was cut by 0 bases and J by 2 bases, with 5 bases left in between. Germline CDR1 LGHDT, CDR2 YNNKEL (reference sequence). The CDR3 runs to 14 residues. As DNA, the CDR3 is TGTGCCAGCAGCCAAGAACGCGGCAATCAGCCCCAGCATTTT. This codes for CASSQERGNQPQHF.

This clonotype was recorded many times. The rearrangement joins TRBV5-1 to TRBJ2-7; D gene uncertain. The CDR3 is made up of 15 amino acids. Trimming left V 4 bases short and J 3 bases short, with 17 bases between. Per germline, CDR1 SGHRS and CDR2 YFSETQ. The CDR3 DNA is TGCGCCAGCAGCACTCAAGTGGATCGACTCTACGAGCAGTACTTC. The encoded protein is CASSTQVDRLYEQYF.

This rearrangement joins TRBV10-3 to TRBJ1-2; maybe TRBD1 (6 bases). CDR3 length: 15 residues. V lost 7 bases and J 8 bases, leaving 23 bases between the germline ends. CDR1 and CDR2 from the germline V gene are ENHRY and SYGVKD. The CDR3 region has the DNA TGTGCCATCAATCCCGAGGGGGGGCCTCTCGGCGGCTACACCTTC. Its translation is CAINPEGGPLGGYTF.

The chain is built from TRBV10-3 and TRBJ2-3; D might be TRBD1 or TRBD2, each matching 5 bases. This CDR3 has 14 amino acids. Per germline, CDR1 ENHRY and CDR2 SYGVKD. V dropped 5 bases and J dropped 4 bases, with 13 bases sitting between them. DNA for the CDR3: TGTGCCATCAGTCAGACCGGGGACGCAGATACGCAGTATTTT. Amino acids: CAISQTGDADTQYF.

This clonotype showed up just a few times. CDR3 nucleotides: TGTGCCAGCAGGGGACGACGGGGACAGGGGGGCTCCAATGAGCAGTTCTTC. Residues: CASRGRRGQGGSNEQFF. The chain joins TRBV11-2 to TRBJ2-1; 11 bases line up with TRBD1. Germline V gene sequence: CDR1 SGHAT, CDR2 FQNNGV. The J segment lost 6 bases and the V segment lost 6 bases, leaving 13 bases of the junction unmatched. This CDR3 is 17 amino acids long.

The chain joins TRBV20-1 to TRBJ2-3, with a possible D match to TRBD1 (5 bases). CDR1 is DFQATT and CDR2 is SNEGSKA in the germline V gene (reference sequence). The V gene lost 5 bases and the J gene lost 3 bases, with 12 bases spanning the gap. The length of the CDR3 is 13 residues. The CDR3 region has the DNA TGCAGTGCTGATATCTCAGGGACAGATACGCAGTATTTT. Protein sequence: CSADISGTDTQYF.

This clonotype was counted a single time. The gene calls are TRBV29-1 and TRBJ2-1; tentatively, D is TRBD1 (5 bases). This CDR3 has 14 amino acids. From germline, CDR1 is SQVTM and CDR2 ANQGSEA. The V gene lost 5 bases and the J gene lost 7 bases, with 18 bases spanning the gap. CDR3 bases: TGCAGCGTTACTCTATGGCGACAGCTAAATGAGCAGTTCTTC. It encodes CSVTLWRQLNEQFF.

The chain uses TRBV14 and TRBJ1-4, with D perhaps TRBD1 (5 bases). Trimming stripped 1 base from V and 5 bases from J, with 14 bases between. Looked up from germline, CDR1 is SGHDN and CDR2 is FVKESK. The length of the CDR3 is 16 residues. CDR3 sequence (DNA): TGTGCCAGCAGCCAAGCGGAGACAGACTGGAATGAAAAACTGTTTTTT. It codes for CASSQAETDWNEKLFF.

This clonotype was counted a few times. The chain links TRBV6-5 to TRBJ1-4; D remains ambiguous. The germline CDR1 and CDR2 sequences are MNHEY and SVGAGI. V shed 7 bases and J shed 0 bases, with 9 bases lying between them. The CDR3 contains 14 residues. CDR3 coding DNA: TGTGCCAGCACTACGGCGGCAACTAATGAAAAACTGTTTTTT. Translating gives CASTTAATNEKLFF.

The chain has TRBV28 and TRBJ1-5; unclear D gene. Germline CDR1 and CDR2: MDHEN and SYDVKM. This CDR3 is 12 amino acids long. Trimming removed 10 bases at V and 6 bases at J, with 13 bases between. The CDR3: CATSWSGQPQHF. The CDR3 DNA follows: TGTGCCACTTCGTGGTCGGGTCAGCCCCAGCATTTT.

This sequence joins TRBV7-9 and TRBJ2-3; D perhaps matches TRBD2 (6 bases). The V end lost 5 bases, the J end lost 1 base, and 16 bases lay between the germline ends. The CDR3 is made up of 16 amino acids. CDR1 and CDR2 (germline): SEHNR, FQNEAQ (reference sequence). The CDR3: CASSQTWRGRTDTQYF. The CDR3 DNA sequence: TGTGCCAGCAGCCAAACCTGGAGGGGACGCACAGATACGCAGTATTTT.

The chain combines TRBV11-2 with TRBJ1-2; D possibly corresponds to TRBD1 (6 bases). The germline gives CDR1 SGHAT, CDR2 FQNNGV. The V end was cut by 5 bases, the J end by 4 bases, with 11 bases between. This CDR3 is built from 13 residues. CDR3 bases: TGTGCCAGCAGCGTCCAGGGGAGCTATGGCTACACCTTC. Encoded protein: CASSVQGSYGYTF.

The rearrangement links TRBV5-1 to TRBJ1-2, with D hard to call. V was pared by 0 bases and J by 0 bases, with 6 bases between. The CDR3 contains 14 residues. Germline values: CDR1 SGHRS, CDR2 YFSETQ. CDR3 region: CASSLELANYGYTF. Here the CDR3 DNA reads TGCGCCAGCAGCTTGGAGCTCGCTAACTATGGCTACACCTTC.

At least ten counts were recorded for this clonotype. The rearrangement joins TRBV7-2 to TRBJ2-7; D not resolved. The germline V gene encodes CDR1 SGHTA and CDR2 FQGNSA. V was cut by 1 base and J by 6 bases, with 13 bases left in between. CDR3 size: 14 residues. The CDR3 loop is CASSLGPFAAEQYF. CDR3 in DNA: TGTGCCAGCAGCTTAGGCCCTTTCGCCGCCGAGCAGTACTTC. The full variable domain, completed using reference TRBV7-2 and TRBJ2-7, is GAGVSQSPSNKVTEKGKDVELRCDPISGHTALYWYRQSLGQGLEFLIYFQGNSAPDKSGLPSDRFSAERTGGSVSTLTIQRTQQEDSAVYLCASSLGPFAAEQYFGPGTRLTVT.

The chain combines TRBV2 with TRBJ1-4; 7 bases are a match to TRBD1. The CDR3 spans 16 residues. The ends lost 5 bases at V and 0 bases at J; junction bases unmatched: 6. Germline CDR1 is SNHLY and CDR2 is FYNNEI. CDR3 in amino acids: CASSPRTGATNEKLFF. The CDR3 DNA sequence: TGTGCCAGCAGTCCTCGGACAGGAGCAACTAATGAAAAACTGTTTTTT.

V usage is TRBV30 and J usage is TRBJ1-5; a weak D match, TRBD1 (6 bases). V was trimmed by 2 bases and J by 2 bases, leaving 7 bases between them. The CDR3 has 13 residues. CDR1 is GTSNPN and CDR2 is SVGIG in the germline V gene (reference sequence). The CDR3, as DNA: TGTGCCTGGAGTAAGGGGGGCAATCAGCCCCAGCATTTT. This translates into CAWSKGGNQPQHF.

This clonotype was counted only a few times. The chain is built from TRBV11-2 and TRBJ1-5; 10 positions agree with TRBD1. V lost 2 bases to trimming and J lost 9 bases; unmatched junction nucleotides: 7. The CDR3 runs 15 residues. CDR1 and CDR2 from the germline V gene are SGHAT and FQNNGV. The CDR3 DNA is TGTGCCAGCAGCTTAAGGGGGGGACAGGGGACGCCCCAGCATTTT. Its protein is CASSLRGGQGTPQHF.

The V call is TRBV5-1, the J call TRBJ2-1; TRBD2 matches at 15 bases. The germline CDR1 and CDR2 sequences are SGHRS and YFSETQ. CDR3 size: 18 residues. Trimming cost V 4 bases and J 8 bases; bases outside gene matches: 13. DNA for the CDR3: TGCGCCAGCAGCCCGGGACTAGCGGGGGGACGAGGATGGGATGAGCAGTTCTTC. Protein product: CASSPGLAGGRGWDEQFF.